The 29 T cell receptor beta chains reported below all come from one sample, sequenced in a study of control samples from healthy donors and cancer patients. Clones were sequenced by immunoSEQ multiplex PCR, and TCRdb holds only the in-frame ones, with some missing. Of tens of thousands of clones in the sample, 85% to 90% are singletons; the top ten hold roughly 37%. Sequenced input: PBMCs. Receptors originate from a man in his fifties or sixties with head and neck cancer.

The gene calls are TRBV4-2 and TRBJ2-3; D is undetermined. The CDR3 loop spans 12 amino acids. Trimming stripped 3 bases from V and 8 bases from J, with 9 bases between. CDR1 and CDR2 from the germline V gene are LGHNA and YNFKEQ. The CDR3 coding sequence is TGTGCCAGCAGCCAGGCGGAAGGTACGCAGTATTTT. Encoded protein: CASSQAEGTQYF.

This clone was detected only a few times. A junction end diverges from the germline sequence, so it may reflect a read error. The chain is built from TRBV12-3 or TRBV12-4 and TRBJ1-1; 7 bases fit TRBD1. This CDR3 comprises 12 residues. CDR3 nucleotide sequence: TGTGCCAGCAGACCCACAGGGGCTGAGGCTTTCTTT. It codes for CASRPTGAEAFF.

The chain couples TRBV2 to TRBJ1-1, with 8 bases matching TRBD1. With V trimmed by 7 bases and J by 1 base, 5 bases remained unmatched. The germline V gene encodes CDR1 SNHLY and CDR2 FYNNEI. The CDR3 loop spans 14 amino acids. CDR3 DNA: TGTGCCAGCAATACCGGGACAGGGAACACTGAAGCTTTCTTT. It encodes CASNTGTGNTEAFF.

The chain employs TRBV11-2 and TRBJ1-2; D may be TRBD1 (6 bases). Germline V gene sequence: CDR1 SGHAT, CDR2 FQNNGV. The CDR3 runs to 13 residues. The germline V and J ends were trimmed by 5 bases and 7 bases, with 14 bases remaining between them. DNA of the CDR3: TGTGCCAGCAGCCAAAACAGGGATAGTGGCTACACCTTC. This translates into CASSQNRDSGYTF. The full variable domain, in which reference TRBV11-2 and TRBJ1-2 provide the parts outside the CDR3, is EAGVAQSPRYKIIEKRQSVAFWCNPISGHATLYWYQQILGQGPKLLIQFQNNGVVDDSQLPKDRFSAERLKGVDSTLKIQPAKLEDSAVYLCASSQNRDSGYTFGSGTRLTVV.

CDR3 nucleotide sequence: TGCGCCAGCAGCTTGGATGCCGGGACTAGCGGGAGTGAGCAGTTCTTC. Translation gives CASSLDAGTSGSEQFF. This rearrangement joins TRBV5-1 to TRBJ2-1, with 14 bases that match TRBD2. The CDR3 spans 16 residues. Germline CDR1 and CDR2: SGHRS and YFSETQ. V trimming: 0 bases; J trimming: 9 bases; junction bases outside the gene matches: 5.

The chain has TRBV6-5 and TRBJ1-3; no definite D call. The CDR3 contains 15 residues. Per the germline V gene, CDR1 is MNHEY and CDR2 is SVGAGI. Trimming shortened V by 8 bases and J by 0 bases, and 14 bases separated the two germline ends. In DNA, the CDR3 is TGTGCCAGCCGAGCCGGGCCATCCTCTGGAAACACCATATATTTT. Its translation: CASRAGPSSGNTIYF.

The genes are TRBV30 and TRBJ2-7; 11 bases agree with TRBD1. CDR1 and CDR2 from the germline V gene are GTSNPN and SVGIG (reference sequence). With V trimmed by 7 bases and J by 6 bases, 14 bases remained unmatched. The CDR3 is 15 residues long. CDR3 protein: CAYQLRDRGGREQYF. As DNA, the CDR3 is TGTGCCTACCAGTTACGGGACAGGGGGGGTCGCGAGCAGTACTTC.

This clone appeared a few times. The CDR3 sequence: CASSDSSYSNQPQHF. The CDR3 DNA reads TGTGCCAGTAGCGACAGTTCGTATAGCAATCAGCCCCAGCATTTT. The chain is built from TRBV19 and TRBJ1-5; TRBD1 might be the D (5 bases). Between the trimmed V and J ends, which lost 6 bases and 0 bases, there was a span of 12 bases. The CDR3 spans 15 residues. The germline V gene encodes CDR1 LNHDA and CDR2 SQIVND (reference sequence).

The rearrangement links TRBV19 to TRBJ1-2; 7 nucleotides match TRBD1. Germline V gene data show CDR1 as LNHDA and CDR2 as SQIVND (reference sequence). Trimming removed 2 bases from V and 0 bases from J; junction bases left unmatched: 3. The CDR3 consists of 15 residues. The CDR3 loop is CASSITGVANYGYTF. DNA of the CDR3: TGTGCCAGTAGTATAACAGGGGTAGCTAACTATGGCTACACCTTC.

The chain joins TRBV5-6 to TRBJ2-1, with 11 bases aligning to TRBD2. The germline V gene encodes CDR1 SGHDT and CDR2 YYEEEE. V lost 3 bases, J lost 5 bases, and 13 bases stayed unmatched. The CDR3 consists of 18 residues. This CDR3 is CASSSYSGRAGGHNEQFF. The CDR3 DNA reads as TGTGCCAGCAGCTCCTATAGCGGGAGGGCCGGAGGTCACAATGAGCAGTTCTTC.

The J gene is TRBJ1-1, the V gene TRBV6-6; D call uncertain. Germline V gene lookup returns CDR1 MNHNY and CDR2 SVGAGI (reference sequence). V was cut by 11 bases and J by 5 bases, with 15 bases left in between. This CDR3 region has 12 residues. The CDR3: CAASGPGTEAFF. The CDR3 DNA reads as TGTGCCGCCAGCGGGCCGGGGACTGAAGCTTTCTTT.

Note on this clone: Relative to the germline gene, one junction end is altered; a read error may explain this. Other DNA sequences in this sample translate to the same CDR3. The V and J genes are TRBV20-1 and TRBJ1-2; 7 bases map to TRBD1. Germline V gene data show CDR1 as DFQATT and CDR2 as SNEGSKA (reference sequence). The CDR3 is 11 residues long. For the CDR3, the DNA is TGCAGTGCCCACCGGACAGGTGGCTACACTTTC. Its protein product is CSAHRTGGYTF.

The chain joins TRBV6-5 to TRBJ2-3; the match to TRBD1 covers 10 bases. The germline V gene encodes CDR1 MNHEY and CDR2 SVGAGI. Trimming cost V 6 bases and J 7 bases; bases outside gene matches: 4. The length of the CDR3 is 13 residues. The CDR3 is CASRDRGINTQYF. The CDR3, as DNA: TGTGCCAGCAGGGACAGGGGGATAAATACGCAGTATTTT.

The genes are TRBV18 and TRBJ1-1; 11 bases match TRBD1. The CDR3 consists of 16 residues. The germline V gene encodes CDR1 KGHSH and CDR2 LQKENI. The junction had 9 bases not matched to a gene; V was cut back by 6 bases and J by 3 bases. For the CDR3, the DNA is TGTGCCAGCTCTCTGGGACAGGGGGAGGCGTACACTGAAGCTTTCTTT. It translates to CASSLGQGEAYTEAFF.

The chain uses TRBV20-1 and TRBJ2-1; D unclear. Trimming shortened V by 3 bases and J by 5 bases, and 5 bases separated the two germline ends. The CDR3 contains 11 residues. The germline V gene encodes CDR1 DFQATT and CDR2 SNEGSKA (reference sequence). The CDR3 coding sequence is TGCAGTGCTAGTCTGGACAATGAGCAGTTCTTC. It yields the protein CSASLDNEQFF.

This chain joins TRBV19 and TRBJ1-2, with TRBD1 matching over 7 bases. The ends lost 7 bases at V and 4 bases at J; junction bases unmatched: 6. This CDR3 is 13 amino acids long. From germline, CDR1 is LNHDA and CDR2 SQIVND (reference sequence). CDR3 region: CASTLGTVYGYTF. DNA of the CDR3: TGTGCCAGTACCCTTGGGACAGTCTATGGCTACACCTTC.

CDR3 sequence (DNA): TGCGCCAGCAGCTTTGAGGGGACCACCGGGGAGCTGTTTTTT. Its translation: CASSFEGTTGELFF. V is TRBV5-1 and J is TRBJ2-2, with D perhaps being TRBD1 or TRBD2 (5 bases each). The V end was cut by 2 bases, the J end by 4 bases, with 9 bases between. The germline V gene encodes CDR1 SGHRS and CDR2 YFSETQ. The length of the CDR3 is 14 residues.

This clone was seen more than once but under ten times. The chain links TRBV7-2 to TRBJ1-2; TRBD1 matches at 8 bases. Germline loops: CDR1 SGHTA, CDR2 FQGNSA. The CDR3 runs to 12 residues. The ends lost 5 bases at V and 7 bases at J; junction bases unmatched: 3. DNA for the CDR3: TGTGCCAGCAGCCTCGACAGGGGTGGCTACACCTTC. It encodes CASSLDRGGYTF.

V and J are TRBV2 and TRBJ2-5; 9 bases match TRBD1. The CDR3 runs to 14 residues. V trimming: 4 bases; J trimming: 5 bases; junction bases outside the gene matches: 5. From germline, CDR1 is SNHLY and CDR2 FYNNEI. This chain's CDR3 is CASSVQGAEETQYF. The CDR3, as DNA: TGTGCCAGCAGTGTACAGGGGGCCGAGGAGACCCAGTACTTC.

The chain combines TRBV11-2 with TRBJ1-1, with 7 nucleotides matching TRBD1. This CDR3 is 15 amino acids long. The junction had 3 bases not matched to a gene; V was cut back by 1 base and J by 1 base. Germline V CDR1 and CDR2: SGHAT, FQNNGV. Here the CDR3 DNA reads TGTGCCAGCAGCTTAGGACGACAGGGGAACACTGAAGCTTTCTTT. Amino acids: CASSLGRQGNTEAFF.

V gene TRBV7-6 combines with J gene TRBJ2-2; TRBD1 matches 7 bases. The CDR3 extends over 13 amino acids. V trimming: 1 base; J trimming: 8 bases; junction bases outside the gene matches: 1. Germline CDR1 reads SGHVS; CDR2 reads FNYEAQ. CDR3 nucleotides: TGTGCCAGCAGCTTAGAGGGGGCAGGGGAGCTGTTTTTT. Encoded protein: CASSLEGAGELFF.

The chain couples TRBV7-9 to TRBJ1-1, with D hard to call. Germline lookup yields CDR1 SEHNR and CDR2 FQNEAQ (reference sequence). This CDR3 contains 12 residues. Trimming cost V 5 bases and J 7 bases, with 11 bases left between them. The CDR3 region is CASSTGNVEAFF. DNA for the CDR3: TGTGCCAGCAGCACCGGGAATGTTGAAGCTTTCTTT.

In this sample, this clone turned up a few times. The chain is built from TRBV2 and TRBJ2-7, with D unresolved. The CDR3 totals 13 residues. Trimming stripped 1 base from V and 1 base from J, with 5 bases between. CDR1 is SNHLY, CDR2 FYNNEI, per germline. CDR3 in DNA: TGTGCCAGCAGTGAAGGTTATTCCTACGAGCAGTACGTC. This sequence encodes CASSEGYSYEQYV.

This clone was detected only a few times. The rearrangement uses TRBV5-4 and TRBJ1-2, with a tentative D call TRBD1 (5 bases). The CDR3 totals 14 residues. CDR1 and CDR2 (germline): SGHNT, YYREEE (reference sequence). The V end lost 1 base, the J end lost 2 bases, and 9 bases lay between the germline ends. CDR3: CASSLRGFNYGYTF. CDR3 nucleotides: TGTGCCAGCAGCTTGAGGGGTTTCAACTATGGCTACACCTTC.

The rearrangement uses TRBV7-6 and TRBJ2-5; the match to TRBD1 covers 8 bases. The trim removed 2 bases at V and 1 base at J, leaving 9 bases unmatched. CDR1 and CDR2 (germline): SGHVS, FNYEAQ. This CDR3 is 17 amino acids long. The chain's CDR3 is CASSLNFGTGVQETQYF. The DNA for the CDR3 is TGTGCCAGCAGCTTAAACTTCGGGACAGGAGTCCAAGAGACCCAGTACTTC.

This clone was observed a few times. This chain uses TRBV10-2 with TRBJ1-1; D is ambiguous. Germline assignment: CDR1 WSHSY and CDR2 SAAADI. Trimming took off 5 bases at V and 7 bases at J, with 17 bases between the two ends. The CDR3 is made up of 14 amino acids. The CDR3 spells CASSSRQSPFEAFF. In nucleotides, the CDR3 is TGCGCCAGCAGTTCCAGGCAATCACCATTTGAAGCTTTCTTT.

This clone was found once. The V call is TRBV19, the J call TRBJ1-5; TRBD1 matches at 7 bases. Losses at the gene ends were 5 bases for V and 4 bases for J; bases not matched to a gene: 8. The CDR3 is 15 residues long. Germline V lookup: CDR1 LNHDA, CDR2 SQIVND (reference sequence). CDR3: CASSVTGIGNQPQHF. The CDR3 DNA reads TGTGCCAGTAGTGTGACAGGGATAGGAAATCAGCCCCAGCATTTT. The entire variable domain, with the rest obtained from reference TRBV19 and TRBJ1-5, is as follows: DGGITQSPKYLFRKEGQNVTLSCEQNLNHDAMYWYRQDPGQGLRLIYYSQIVNDFQKGDIAEGYSVSREKKESFPLTVTSAQKNPTAFYLCASSVTGIGNQPQHFGDGTRLSIL.

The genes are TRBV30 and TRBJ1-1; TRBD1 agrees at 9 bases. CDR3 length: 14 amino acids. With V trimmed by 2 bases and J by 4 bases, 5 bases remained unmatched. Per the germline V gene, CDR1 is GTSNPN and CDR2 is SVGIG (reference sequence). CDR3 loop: CAWSKRDRVTEAFF. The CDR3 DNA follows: TGTGCCTGGAGTAAAAGGGACAGGGTCACTGAAGCTTTCTTT.

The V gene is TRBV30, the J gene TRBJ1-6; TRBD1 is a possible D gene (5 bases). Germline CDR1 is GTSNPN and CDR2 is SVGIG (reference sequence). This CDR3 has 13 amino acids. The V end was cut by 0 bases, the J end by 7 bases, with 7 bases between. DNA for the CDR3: TGTGCCTGGAGTGTACAGGCCAATTCACCCCTCCACTTT. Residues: CAWSVQANSPLHF.